This T cell receptor (beta chain) was sequenced in a study of blood T cell repertoires in COVID-19. Study-level information: The cDNA or gDNA used as material had been derived from T cells, B-cell-depleted T cells, or PBMCs.

This clone was seen just once. This CDR3 region has 16 residues. Per the germline V gene, CDR1 is SGHAT and CDR2 is FQNNGV. V trimming: 4 bases; J trimming: 4 bases; junction bases outside the gene matches: 4. Only in-frame clones appear in the TCRdb table, and some are missing; sequencing was by immunoSEQ multiplex PCR. The sample includes about 350,000 clones, about nine tenths of them seen just once. The clonotype originates from a young woman who had been exposed to COVID-19. The sample consisted of PBMCs or T cells enriched from blood (not recorded which). The rearrangement joins TRBV11-2 to TRBJ2-1; 13 bases are shared with TRBD2. DNA of the CDR3: TGTGCCAGCAGCTCCGGGACTAGCGGGACTTACAATGAGCAGTTCTTC. It translates to CASSSGTSGTYNEQFF.